This T cell receptor beta chain came from a study of tumor and adjacent non-tumor tissue in lung cancer. Study findings and constraints: TCR diversity was significantly greater in tumor than normal lung tissue. Top 100 clones took a larger repertoire share in normal lung.

This clonotype was seen just once. Antigen unknown. At one end the junction does not follow the germline gene, possibly because of a read error. No cell sorting was done before RNA was extracted from the tissue. The normal lung tissue was taken more than 3 cm from the tumor edge. Between August and November 2014, newly diagnosed, chemotherapy-naive lung cancer patients underwent thoracic surgery in China. A modified ARM-PCR protocol with three rounds of nested PCR amplified TCRbeta. Using its own MiXCR run on the multiplex PCR reads, TCRdb lists one record per CDR3 protein. The table has about 48,000 distinct CDR3 sequences, about 68% seen once. Looked up from germline, CDR1 is DFQATT and CDR2 is SNEGSKA (reference sequence). CDR3 length: 10 amino acids.

Source material: distant non-tumor lung tissue. The chain uses TRBV20-1 and TRBJ2-7; D is ambiguous. The source of this sequence is a woman between 65 and 79 years old with non-small cell lung cancer. Here the CDR3 DNA reads TGCAGTGCTGAGGAATACGAGAAGTACTTC. It is translated as CSAEEYEKYF.